The clone carrying this T cell receptor (beta chain) occurred a few times. Its antigen remains unknown. The sample is drawn from a study of regulatory T cells in long-lasting Graves disease. Whole-study findings and limits: There was favoring of TRBV28, TRBJ1-2 and TRBJ2-5 in persistent disease. Newly diagnosed Graves' patients exceeded persistent ones in TCR diversity.

The CDR3 runs to 16 residues. From germline, CDR1 is KGHDR and CDR2 SFDVKD. V gave up 3 bases and J gave up 5 bases, with 15 bases separating them. iRepertoire HTBI primers and Arm-PCR of CDR3 regions built TCR beta libraries. TCRdb fed the multiplex PCR reads into MiXCR, producing one record per CDR3 protein. The top ten hold around a sixth of the sample, which has hundreds of thousands of distinct CDR3 sequences, around 17% seen once. Time point reported: newly diagnosed GD, antithyroid drugs for less than 3 months. After RNA was extracted from PBMCs, the TCR library was made from it. Graves' disease diagnosis followed American Thyroid Association guidelines. This sample also belongs to another study, concerning T cells in Graves' hyperthyroidism and ophthalmopathy. That paper states: Ophthalmopathy was identified by the model a median around 6.3 months ahead of onset.

The material sequenced was peripheral blood mononuclear cells (PBMCs), taken at new diagnosis, from a patient treated with antithyroid drugs. The V gene is TRBV24-1, the J gene TRBJ2-2; tentatively, D is TRBD1 (6 bases). The sequence came from a woman in her 30s with Graves disease. The CDR3 sequence: CATSDAQQGYTGELFF. The CDR3 coding sequence is TGTGCCACCAGTGATGCCCAACAGGGATATACCGGGGAGCTGTTTTTT.